Listed below are T cell receptor beta chains from one sample, sequenced in a study of response to subunit inactivated influenza vaccine. TCRdb independently ran MiXCR on the RT-PCR reads; one entry per CDR3 protein. The sample carries roughly 570,000 distinct CDR3 sequences, 13% recorded once. The source material was PBMCs from blood, sampled roughly 48 days after vaccination. All receptors come from a man aged 45-65 years who received an inactivated influenza vaccine. The CDR3 runs from the conserved cysteine through the conserved F or W. The D gene is left open where the match is weak. Part of the rows lack a size; the others show once, few, many or a class for expanded clones.

D gene: TRBD2
J gene: TRBJ2-7
clone size: few
V gene: TRBV6-2/TRBV6-3
CDR3 DNA: TGTGCCAGCACCCTTGAGCGGGACCTTTACGAGCAGTACTTC
CDR3 protein: CASTLERDLYEQYF

D gene: TRBD2
J gene: TRBJ2-2
clone size: .
V gene: TRBV20-1
CDR3 DNA: TGCAGTGCTAGAGTGGGACTAGGATCCGCCGGGGAGCTGTTTTTT
CDR3 protein: CSARVGLGSAGELFF

D gene: .
J gene: TRBJ2-1
clone size: .
V gene: TRBV7-2
CDR3 DNA: TGTGCCAGCAGCTTAGCATCCGGGGTTTGGGATTCCTACAATGAGCAGTTCTTC
CDR3 protein: CASSLASGVWDSYNEQFF

D gene: .
J gene: TRBJ2-7
clone size: few
V gene: TRBV6-5
CDR3 DNA: TGTGCCAGCAGTTACTCGAGGGGTGTGCCCTACGAGCAGTACTTC
CDR3 protein: CASSYSRGVPYEQYF

D gene: .
J gene: TRBJ2-6
clone size: .
V gene: TRBV4-3
CDR3 DNA: TGCGCCAGCAGCCAAGAATGGGGTACCTCTGGGGCCAACGTCCTGACTTTC
CDR3 protein: CASSQEWGTSGANVLTF

D gene: .
J gene: TRBJ2-2
clone size: few
V gene: TRBV5-1
CDR3 DNA: TGCGCCAGCAGCGAGGCCGGGGAGCTGTTTTTT
CDR3 protein: CASSEAGELFF

D gene: TRBD2
J gene: TRBJ2-1
clone size: .
V gene: TRBV5-4
CDR3 DNA: TGTGCCAGCAGCTTGTCTGGCGGGAGCAATGAGCAGTTCTTC
CDR3 protein: CASSLSGGSNEQFF

D gene: .
J gene: TRBJ1-5
clone size: .
V gene: TRBV27
CDR3 DNA: TGTGCCAGCAGTTTAGTTGGCTCGGCCTATAGCAATCAGCCCCAGCATTTT
CDR3 protein: CASSLVGSAYSNQPQHF

D gene: .
J gene: TRBJ2-1
clone size: few
V gene: TRBV28
CDR3 DNA: TGTGCCAGCAGTAGTGCGGACACCAACCCGAACAATGAGCAGTTCTTC
CDR3 protein: CASSSADTNPNNEQFF

D gene: TRBD2
J gene: TRBJ2-7
clone size: many
V gene: TRBV12-3/TRBV12-4
CDR3 DNA: TGTGCCAGCAGCGATCACGGGGGGTACTCCTACGAGCAGTACTTC
CDR3 protein: CASSDHGGYSYEQYF

D gene: .
J gene: TRBJ2-7
clone size: many
V gene: TRBV28
CDR3 DNA: TGTGCCAGCAGTGGGACGGGAAGCTCCTACGAGCAGTACTTC
CDR3 protein: CASSGTGSSYEQYF

D gene: TRBD1
J gene: TRBJ1-2
clone size: .
V gene: TRBV14
CDR3 DNA: TGTGCCAGCAGCCAAGATTGGGCCAGGGGGCATGGTGGCTACACCTTC
CDR3 protein: CASSQDWARGHGGYTF

D gene: .
J gene: TRBJ1-5
clone size: .
V gene: TRBV20-1
CDR3 DNA: TGCAGTGCTAGAGATCGTAAAGGCAACAGCAATCAGCCCCAGCATTTT
CDR3 protein: CSARDRKGNSNQPQHF

D gene: TRBD1
J gene: TRBJ2-7
clone size: .
V gene: TRBV5-1
CDR3 DNA: TGCGCCAGCAGCTGGACAGGGGAATCCTACGAGCAGTACTTC
CDR3 protein: CASSWTGESYEQYF

D gene: TRBD1
J gene: TRBJ2-2
clone size: many
V gene: TRBV10-3
CDR3 DNA: TGTGCCATCAGTCCGCAGGGGGCGAACACCGGGGAGCTGTTTTTT
CDR3 protein: CAISPQGANTGELFF

D gene: .
J gene: TRBJ1-1
clone size: .
V gene: TRBV6-1
CDR3 DNA: TGTGCCAGCGCCCTAATGTCGGGGAACACTGAAGCTTTCTTT
CDR3 protein: CASALMSGNTEAFF

D gene: .
J gene: TRBJ2-2
clone size: .
V gene: TRBV6-1
CDR3 DNA: TGTGCCAGCAGCCTGGGACTGGGGGACACCGGGGAGCTGTTTTTT
CDR3 protein: CASSLGLGDTGELFF

D gene: TRBD1
J gene: TRBJ2-5
clone size: .
V gene: TRBV28
CDR3 DNA: TGTGCCAGCAGTTTGACCAGGGGGCTAGGGACCCAGTACTTC
CDR3 protein: CASSLTRGLGTQYF

D gene: TRBD2
J gene: TRBJ2-1
clone size: many
V gene: TRBV12-3/TRBV12-4
CDR3 DNA: TGTGCCAGCCGGGGGGGCGGCAATGAGCAGTTCTTC
CDR3 protein: CASRGGGNEQFF

D gene: .
J gene: TRBJ2-2
clone size: many
V gene: TRBV10-3
CDR3 DNA: TGTGCCATCAGTGAGTCGGGCGGGCAGTCGACCACCGGGGAGCTGTTTTTT
CDR3 protein: CAISESGGQSTTGELFF

D gene: TRBD2
J gene: TRBJ2-3
clone size: .
V gene: TRBV24-1
CDR3 DNA: TGTGCCACCAGTGATTTGGTCTGGGCCGAGCGGGAATGCACAGATACGCAGTATTTT
CDR3 protein: CATSDLVWAERECTDTQYF

D gene: TRBD2
J gene: TRBJ2-1
clone size: .
V gene: TRBV28
CDR3 DNA: TGTGCCAGCAGACTAGCGGGAGGGGGCAATGAGCAGTTCTTC
CDR3 protein: CASRLAGGGNEQFF

D gene: .
J gene: TRBJ2-5
clone size: .
V gene: TRBV28
CDR3 DNA: TGTGCCAGCAGTTTGATAGGACGTACGTTGACCCAGTACTTC
CDR3 protein: CASSLIGRTLTQYF

D gene: .
J gene: TRBJ2-3
clone size: many
V gene: TRBV12-3/TRBV12-4
CDR3 DNA: TGTGCCAGCAGTCCCGCCGGGGAGGCGCAGTATTTT
CDR3 protein: CASSPAGEAQYF

D gene: TRBD1
J gene: TRBJ1-2
clone size: few
V gene: TRBV4-2
CDR3 DNA: TGTGCCAGCAGTCGAGGGACAGGGGCGAGAGGCTACACCTTC
CDR3 protein: CASSRGTGARGYTF

D gene: TRBD2
J gene: TRBJ2-1
clone size: .
V gene: TRBV6-1
CDR3 DNA: TGTGCCAGCAGTCTAGCGGGACTATCGTCATATGAGCAGTTCTTC
CDR3 protein: CASSLAGLSSYEQFF

D gene: .
J gene: TRBJ2-3
clone size: many
V gene: TRBV20-1
CDR3 DNA: TGCAGTGCTAGTATAGTTTTGCAGGGATCAGATACGCAGTATTTT
CDR3 protein: CSASIVLQGSDTQYF

D gene: .
J gene: TRBJ2-1
clone size: .
V gene: TRBV7-9
CDR3 DNA: TGTGCCAGCAGCTACTCGACTAGGGGGTTTGCTGAGCAGTTCTTC
CDR3 protein: CASSYSTRGFAEQFF

D gene: TRBD2
J gene: TRBJ2-1
clone size: .
V gene: TRBV6-1
CDR3 DNA: TGTGCCAGCAGTCAACTAGCGGGGGTCCCCTACAATGAGCAGTTCTTC
CDR3 protein: CASSQLAGVPYNEQFF

D gene: .
J gene: TRBJ1-6
clone size: .
V gene: TRBV20-1
CDR3 DNA: TGCAGTCCCACAACCCGGGTGGGATCCTATAATTCACCCCTCCACTTT
CDR3 protein: CSPTTRVGSYNSPLHF

D gene: .
J gene: TRBJ2-7
clone size: few
V gene: TRBV7-2
CDR3 DNA: TGTGCCAGCAGCCCATCAGGGTACCTGCAGTACTTC
CDR3 protein: CASSPSGYLQYF

D gene: .
J gene: TRBJ2-7
clone size: many
V gene: TRBV7-9
CDR3 DNA: TGTGCCAGCACCCTGGACAGCTACGAGCAGTACTTC
CDR3 protein: CASTLDSYEQYF

D gene: TRBD1
J gene: TRBJ2-5
clone size: .
V gene: TRBV6-1
CDR3 DNA: TGTGCCAGCACCTTCAACAGGGGTGGGGAGACCCAGTACTTC
CDR3 protein: CASTFNRGGETQYF

D gene: .
J gene: TRBJ1-6
clone size: .
V gene: TRBV10-3
CDR3 DNA: TGTGCCATCAGTGAAGAGGGTAGGCTGAATTCACCCCTCCACTTT
CDR3 protein: CAISEEGRLNSPLHF

D gene: .
J gene: TRBJ2-1
clone size: few
V gene: TRBV7-3
CDR3 DNA: TGTGCCAGCAGTCAGACGATACAGGGATATCAGTTCTTC
CDR3 protein: CASSQTIQGYQFF

D gene: .
J gene: TRBJ2-1
clone size: few
V gene: TRBV19
CDR3 DNA: TGTGCCAGTAACCAGGGGGGCGGGAGCCTACACAATGAGCAGTTCTTC
CDR3 protein: CASNQGGGSLHNEQFF

D gene: TRBD1
J gene: TRBJ2-2
clone size: many
V gene: TRBV9
CDR3 DNA: TGTGCCAGCAGCGTAGTCCCGGACAGGGTGGCCGGGGAGCTGTTTTTT
CDR3 protein: CASSVVPDRVAGELFF

D gene: .
J gene: TRBJ2-7
clone size: few
V gene: TRBV4-2
CDR3 DNA: TGTGCCAGCAGCCAAAACAGGCAAGTCTCCTACGAGCAGTACTTC
CDR3 protein: CASSQNRQVSYEQYF

D gene: TRBD1
J gene: TRBJ2-5
clone size: .
V gene: TRBV18
CDR3 DNA: TGTGCCAGCTCATCCTGGGGGGACAGGGAGACCCAGTACTTC
CDR3 protein: CASSSWGDRETQYF

D gene: .
J gene: TRBJ1-1
clone size: few
V gene: TRBV5-1
CDR3 DNA: TGCGCCAGCAGCTTGAATTCTATCAAGGGTGACACTGAAGCTTTCTTT
CDR3 protein: CASSLNSIKGDTEAFF

D gene: TRBD2
J gene: TRBJ2-7
clone size: .
V gene: TRBV12-3/TRBV12-4
CDR3 DNA: TGTGCCAGCAGTTTCTTTGGCGGGGGGGCCTACGAGCAGTACTTC
CDR3 protein: CASSFFGGGAYEQYF

D gene: TRBD2
J gene: TRBJ2-7
clone size: few
V gene: TRBV20-1
CDR3 DNA: TGCAGTGCTAGAGAGGGCCGGGAGGACCTCTACGAGCAGTACTTC
CDR3 protein: CSAREGREDLYEQYF

D gene: .
J gene: TRBJ2-7
clone size: few
V gene: TRBV20-1
CDR3 DNA: TGCAGTGCTAGATACAGGGCGAACTCCTACGAGCAGTACTTC
CDR3 protein: CSARYRANSYEQYF

D gene: TRBD1
J gene: TRBJ2-7
clone size: .
V gene: TRBV12-3/TRBV12-4
CDR3 DNA: TGTGCCAGCAGCAAAGACAGGGTACAGCAGTACTTC
CDR3 protein: CASSKDRVQQYF

D gene: .
J gene: TRBJ1-3
clone size: many
V gene: TRBV10-3
CDR3 DNA: TGTGCCATCAGTGAGATGGAAGACACCATATATTTT
CDR3 protein: CAISEMEDTIYF

D gene: TRBD2
J gene: TRBJ2-1
clone size: .
V gene: TRBV11-1
CDR3 DNA: TGTGCCAGCAGCTTAGCGAGTAGCGGGGGACCCTACAATGAGCAGTTCTTC
CDR3 protein: CASSLASSGGPYNEQFF

D gene: TRBD1
J gene: TRBJ2-7
clone size: .
V gene: TRBV20-1
CDR3 DNA: TGCAGTGCTAGACACCGGGACAGACTCTACGAGCAGTACTTC
CDR3 protein: CSARHRDRLYEQYF

D gene: .
J gene: TRBJ2-6
clone size: .
V gene: TRBV5-1
CDR3 DNA: TGCGCCAGCAGCTTGGGGGCCGGGAGCTCTGGGGCCAACGTCCTGACTTTC
CDR3 protein: CASSLGAGSSGANVLTF